This T cell receptor beta chain is from a study of cytomegalovirus exposure and HLA in healthy donors. Study details: Unique TCR beta sequences numbering over 100 million came from 150 million to 200 million T cells in an earlier analysis. Study-level findings and limits: The HLA-A and HLA-B alleles of most subjects were reportedly predicted accurately from TCR beta sequences. Investigators reported more than 150 TCR beta chains as tied to cytomegalovirus.

Donors in the study were healthy people who gave bone marrow. Vbeta (60) and Jbeta (13) primers were used in the PCR. Data came from immunoSEQ multiplex PCR; TCRdb stores just in-frame clones and leaves some out. The sample holds some 190,000 clones, about four fifths seen once. Trimming stripped 6 bases from V and 2 bases from J, with 10 bases between. This CDR3 spans 13 amino acids. Germline V gene lookup returns CDR1 SGHVS and CDR2 FNYEAQ. A word on this clone: Antigen unknown.

The sequenced sample was PBMCs. This receptor was obtained from a woman aged 30 to 39 in good health and CMV-seronegative. V usage is TRBV7-6 and J usage is TRBJ2-5; tentative D call: TRBD2 (5 bases). Here the CDR3 reads CASSRDYQETQYF. CDR3 nucleotides: TGTGCCAGCAGTCGCGACTATCAAGAGACCCAGTACTTC.